These 24 T cell receptor beta chains came from one sample sequenced in a study of CD8 T cells in Susac syndrome (dated by TCRdb to about 2019). Library method: the immunoSEQ multiplex PCR assay. RNA was extracted using the RNeasy kit, and about 0.45 to 1 microgram was reverse transcribed with random hexamers. TCRdb itself trimmed the public reads at Q25 with fastp, ran MiXCR and retained productive beta chains. For every CDR3 protein sequence, its rows merge into one entry that carries the most common genes and DNA. The sample table contains over 80,000 distinct CDR3 sequences; only one count was recorded for about 93% of them. In total, the top ten clones hold approximately 0.9% of the sample. Sequenced input: CD8+ T cells from PBMCs. These receptors originate from a human donor with Susac syndrome.

This chain joins TRBV6-5 and TRBJ2-3; possible D gene TRBD2, 5 bases. This CDR3 spans 15 amino acids. Trimming took off 7 bases at V and 0 bases at J, with 14 bases between the two ends. The germline V gene encodes CDR1 MNHEY and CDR2 SVGAGI. The CDR3 sequence: CASTAGLSSTDTQYF. The CDR3 DNA is TGTGCCAGCACCGCGGGCCTCTCTAGCACAGATACGCAGTATTTT.

This chain joins TRBV6-1 and TRBJ1-5; tentatively, D is TRBD1 (5 bases). With 4 bases removed from V and 4 bases from J, the gap between germline ends came to 20 bases. The germline V gene has CDR1 MNHNS and CDR2 SASEGT. CDR3 length: 17 amino acids. DNA for the CDR3: TGTGCCAGCAGTGGATTGGGCGCCCGGGGCCCAAATCAGCCCCAGCATTTT. It codes for CASSGLGARGPNQPQHF.

The chain is built from TRBV28 and TRBJ2-5; D gene unclear. The CDR3 totals 11 residues. Between the trimmed V and J ends, which lost 2 bases and 3 bases, there was a span of 1 base. Per germline, CDR1 MDHEN and CDR2 SYDVKM. DNA of the CDR3: TGTGCCAGCAGTTTAAAAGAGACCCAGTACTTC. Residues: CASSLKETQYF.

The chain carries TRBV13 and TRBJ2-7, with D perhaps TRBD1 (5 bases). There are 15 residues in the CDR3. CDR1 and CDR2 from the germline V gene are PRHDT and FYEKMQ (reference sequence). Trimming left V 0 bases short and J 3 bases short, with 12 bases between. In DNA, the CDR3 is TGTGCCAGCAGCTTAGGGGATCTCAGGGTCTACGAGCAGTACTTC. This encodes CASSLGDLRVYEQYF.

The chain joins TRBV4-3 to TRBJ1-4, with D hard to call. V lost 3 bases, J lost 5 bases, and 13 bases lay in between. CDR1 and CDR2 from the germline V gene are LGHNA and YSLEER. This CDR3 comprises 15 residues. The CDR3 loop is CASSQTDVGNEKLFF. The CDR3 DNA sequence: TGCGCCAGCAGCCAGACCGACGTGGGGAATGAAAAACTGTTTTTT.

The chain combines TRBV4-1 with TRBJ2-1; TRBD2 matches at 10 bases. The CDR3 extends over 15 amino acids. V shed 4 bases, J shed 8 bases, and the junction held 8 bases outside the gene matches. Germline assignment: CDR1 MGHRA and CDR2 YSYEKL. The CDR3 nucleotides read TGCGCCAGCAGCCTATCTAGCGGGAGTAACGATGAGCAGTTCTTC. It yields the protein CASSLSSGSNDEQFF.

This clonotype was counted a single time. The rearrangement uses TRBV7-9 and TRBJ1-4, with D perhaps TRBD1 (5 bases). The CDR3 has 15 amino acids. V was shortened by 1 base and J by 4 bases, with 10 bases between the two germline ends. Germline V gives CDR1 SEHNR, CDR2 FQNEAQ (reference sequence). CDR3: CASSLGRRGNEKLFF. The CDR3 DNA is TGTGCCAGCAGCTTAGGGCGGAGGGGTAATGAAAAACTGTTTTTT.

This clonotype was detected only a few times. V is TRBV12-3 or TRBV12-4 and J is TRBJ2-5; the match to TRBD1 covers 7 bases. The CDR3 covers 14 residues. J lost 5 bases, V lost 1 base, and 4 bases had no gene match. CDR3 sequence reads: CASSLVGGRETQYF. The CDR3 coding sequence is TGTGCCAGCAGTTTAGTAGGGGGCCGGGAGACCCAGTACTTC.

The rearrangement links TRBV28 to TRBJ2-1; 8 bases fit TRBD1. This CDR3 is 13 amino acids long. V gave up 4 bases and J gave up 7 bases; unmatched junction bases: 3. Germline V gene lookup returns CDR1 MDHEN and CDR2 SYDVKM. In DNA form, the CDR3 reads TGTGCCAGCAGTTCTACAGGGGGAAATGAGCAGTTCTTC. Protein sequence: CASSSTGGNEQFF.

The rearrangement joins TRBV13 to TRBJ2-2; D gene uncertain. V lost 0 bases and J 7 bases, leaving 12 bases between the germline ends. The CDR3 totals 15 residues. In germline, CDR1 is PRHDT, CDR2 FYEKMQ (reference sequence). The CDR3 sequence: CASSLGLPVHGELFF. The CDR3 DNA reads as TGTGCCAGCAGCTTAGGCCTGCCGGTTCACGGGGAGCTGTTTTTT.

This chain connects TRBV5-6 to TRBJ2-7; 11 bases match TRBD1. Germline V gene data show CDR1 as SGHDT and CDR2 as YYEEEE. V shed 5 bases, J shed 3 bases, and the junction held 10 bases outside the gene matches. This CDR3 spans 16 amino acids. The CDR3 nucleotides read TGTGCCAGCAGGTCCTTCGGGACAGGGGGTTTCTACGAGCAGTACTTC. Translation: CASRSFGTGGFYEQYF.

The chain has TRBV9 and TRBJ2-7; 7 bases fit TRBD2. Germline V gene sequence: CDR1 SGDLS, CDR2 YYNGEE. The CDR3 loop spans 15 amino acids. V trimming: 4 bases; J trimming: 2 bases; junction bases outside the gene matches: 9. The CDR3 DNA is TGTGCCAGCAGCCCAAGCTGGGACTACACCTACGAGCAGTACTTC. Translating gives CASSPSWDYTYEQYF. Together with reference TRBV9 and TRBJ2-7, the CDR3 gives the full variable domain: DSGVTQTPKHLITATGQRVTLRCSPRSGDLSVYWYQQSLDQGLQFLIQYYNGEERAKGNILERFSAQQFPDLHSELNLSSLELGDSALYFCASSPSWDYTYEQYFGPGTRLTVT.

The chain has TRBV5-1 and TRBJ2-1; D gene ambiguous. This CDR3 has 14 residues. V was cut by 6 bases and J by 2 bases, with 12 bases left in between. CDR1 SGHRS and CDR2 YFSETQ come from the germline V gene. The CDR3, as DNA: TGCGCCAGCACCGTCAAAGGACCCTACAATGAGCAGTTCTTC. It codes for CASTVKGPYNEQFF.

The chain uses TRBV7-9 and TRBJ1-5; D gene unclear. Germline V gene data show CDR1 as SEHNR and CDR2 as FQNEAQ (reference sequence). The germline V and J ends were trimmed by 1 base and 4 bases, with 5 bases remaining between them. The CDR3 runs to 13 residues. This CDR3 reads CASSLGENQPQHF. CDR3 DNA sequence: TGTGCCAGCAGCTTAGGGGAAAATCAGCCCCAGCATTTT. The full variable domain, completed using reference TRBV7-9 and TRBJ1-5, is DTGVSQNPRHKITKRGQNVTFRCDPISEHNRLYWYRQTLGQGPEFLTYFQNEAQLEKSRLLSDRFSAERPKGSFSTLEIQRTEQGDSAMYLCASSLGENQPQHFGDGTRLSIL.

The CDR3 loop reads CASSVLFLGIYEQYF. The CDR3 nucleotides are TGTGCCAGCAGCGTGTTGTTTCTAGGGATCTACGAGCAGTACTTC. The rearrangement uses TRBV14 and TRBJ2-7; no definite D call. V lost 5 bases and J 3 bases, leaving 17 bases between the germline ends. The CDR3 is 15 residues long. CDR1 is SGHDN and CDR2 is FVKESK in the germline V gene.

V gene TRBV6-1 combines with J gene TRBJ2-3; 13 bases match TRBD2. Looked up from germline, CDR1 is MNHNS and CDR2 is SASEGT. V lost 4 bases to trimming and J lost 1 base; unmatched junction nucleotides: 11. This CDR3 has 19 residues. The CDR3 spells CASSGSGLAGEAGTDTQYF. The CDR3 nucleotides read TGTGCCAGCAGTGGGAGCGGACTAGCGGGAGAGGCGGGCACAGATACGCAGTATTTT.

The V call is TRBV19, the J call TRBJ2-2, with D possibly being TRBD1 (5 bases). The V gene lost 2 bases and the J gene lost 4 bases, with 14 bases spanning the gap. The CDR3 consists of 16 residues. The germline V gene has CDR1 LNHDA and CDR2 SQIVND (reference sequence). CDR3 nucleotides: TGTGCCAGTAGTATACTCCAGGGAAGGGCCACCGGGGAGCTGTTTTTT. Translation gives CASSILQGRATGELFF.

This clonotype was counted once. The V gene is TRBV5-1, the J gene TRBJ2-1; D possibly uses TRBD1 or TRBD2 (5 bases each). Trimming stripped 0 bases from V and 14 bases from J, with 12 bases between. This CDR3 contains 12 residues. CDR1 and CDR2 from the germline V gene are SGHRS and YFSETQ. In DNA, the CDR3 is TGCGCCAGCAGCTTGGGAGGGACCTTAGAGTTCTTC. It translates to CASSLGGTLEFF.

The chain has TRBV29-1 and TRBJ2-2, with D tentatively TRBD2 (5 bases). This CDR3 spans 15 amino acids. From germline, CDR1 is SQVTM and CDR2 ANQGSEA. V shed 6 bases and J shed 4 bases, with 18 bases lying between them. Here the CDR3 reads CSVESRSRGTGELFF. CDR3 sequence (DNA): TGCAGCGTAGAGTCCAGGTCCCGGGGCACCGGGGAGCTGTTTTTT.

The rearrangement joins TRBV7-2 to TRBJ2-7, with D hard to call. The germline V gene encodes CDR1 SGHTA and CDR2 FQGNSA. V shed 5 bases and J shed 9 bases, with 17 bases lying between them. The CDR3 extends over 13 amino acids. The CDR3 DNA follows: TGTGCCAGCAGCGACGGCATGGGTAGGCGGCAGTACTTC. It translates to CASSDGMGRRQYF.

The chain recombines TRBV20-1 with TRBJ2-1; 9 nucleotides match TRBD2. The CDR3 loop spans 13 amino acids. The germline CDR1 and CDR2 sequences are DFQATT and SNEGSKA (reference sequence). The ends lost 6 bases at V and 7 bases at J; junction bases unmatched: 7. CDR3 protein: CSAGRLAGNEQFF. The CDR3 bases are TGCAGTGCCGGCAGGCTAGCGGGAAATGAGCAGTTCTTC.

The V and J genes are TRBV20-1 and TRBJ2-4, with 11 bases matching TRBD2. Germline CDR1 and CDR2: DFQATT and SNEGSKA (reference sequence). J gave up 0 bases and V 0 bases, and 10 bases lay outside the gene matches. This CDR3 is 19 amino acids long. CDR3 bases: TGCAGTGCTAGAGATACCGGGACTAGCGGATCACTAGCCAAAAACATTCAGTACTTC. Its translation is CSARDTGTSGSLAKNIQYF.

The rearrangement links TRBV7-9 to TRBJ2-5, with D unresolved. The germline V gene encodes CDR1 SEHNR and CDR2 FQNEAQ (reference sequence). Trimming took off 1 base at V and 5 bases at J, with 8 bases between the two ends. CDR3 length: 13 residues. Here the CDR3 DNA reads TGTGCCAGCAGCTTAGGGGATTCGGAGACCCAGTACTTC. Its protein is CASSLGDSETQYF. Filled out from reference TRBV7-9 and TRBJ2-5, the complete variable domain reads DTGVSQNPRHKITKRGQNVTFRCDPISEHNRLYWYRQTLGQGPEFLTYFQNEAQLEKSRLLSDRFSAERPKGSFSTLEIQRTEQGDSAMYLCASSLGDSETQYFGPGTRLLVL.

This clonotype is a singleton in its sample. V usage is TRBV7-8 and J usage is TRBJ2-7, with 8 bases aligning to TRBD2. V lost 5 bases and J lost 2; bases outside the gene matches: 8. This CDR3 is 15 amino acids long. The germline V gene has CDR1 SGHVS and CDR2 FQNEAQ. CDR3 in DNA: TGTGCCAGCAGCCCCCGGGCGGGAGGAACCTACGAGCAGTACTTC. Amino acid sequence: CASSPRAGGTYEQYF.